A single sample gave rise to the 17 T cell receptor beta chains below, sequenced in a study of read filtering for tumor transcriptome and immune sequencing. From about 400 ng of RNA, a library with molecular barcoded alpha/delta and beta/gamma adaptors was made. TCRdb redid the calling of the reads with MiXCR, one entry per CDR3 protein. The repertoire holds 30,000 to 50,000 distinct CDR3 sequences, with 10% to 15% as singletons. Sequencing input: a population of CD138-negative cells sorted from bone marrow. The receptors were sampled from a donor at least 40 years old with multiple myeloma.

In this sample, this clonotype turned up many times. In DNA form, the CDR3 reads TGTGCCAGCAGAAGGACAGGGCCCCAAGAGACCCAGTACTTC. Translating gives CASRRTGPQETQYF. This chain links TRBV6-2 or TRBV6-3 with TRBJ2-5, with 8 bases matching TRBD1. J lost 1 base, V lost 6 bases, and 4 bases had no gene match. The CDR3 runs 14 residues. Germline-derived CDR1 and CDR2 are MNHEY and SVGEGT.

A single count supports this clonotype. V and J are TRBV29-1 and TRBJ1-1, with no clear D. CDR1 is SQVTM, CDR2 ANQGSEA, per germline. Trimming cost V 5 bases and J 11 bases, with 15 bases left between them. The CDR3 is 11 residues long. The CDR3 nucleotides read TGCAGCGTTTCTAACAACAAGGCCGCTTTCTTT. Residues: CSVSNNKAAFF.

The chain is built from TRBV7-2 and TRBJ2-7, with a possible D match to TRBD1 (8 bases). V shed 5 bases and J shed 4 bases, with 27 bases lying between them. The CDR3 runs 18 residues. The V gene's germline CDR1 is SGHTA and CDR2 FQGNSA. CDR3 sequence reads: CASSLRPPTGQGGYEQYF. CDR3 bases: TGTGCCAGCAGCCTACGCCCCCCCACAGGACAGGGAGGGTACGAGCAGTACTTC.

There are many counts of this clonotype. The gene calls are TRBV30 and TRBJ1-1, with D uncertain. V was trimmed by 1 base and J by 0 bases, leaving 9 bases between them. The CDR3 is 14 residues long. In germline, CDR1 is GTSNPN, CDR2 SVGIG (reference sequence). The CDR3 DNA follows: TGTGCCTGGAGTGCAGTCCGGTTGAACACTGAAGCTTTCTTT. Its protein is CAWSAVRLNTEAFF. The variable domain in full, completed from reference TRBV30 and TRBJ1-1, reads SQTIHQWPATLVQPVGSPLSLECTVEGTSNPNLYWYRQAAGRGLQLLFYSVGIGQISSEVPQNLSASRPQDRQFILSSKKLLLSDSGFYLCAWSAVRLNTEAFFGQGTRLTVV.

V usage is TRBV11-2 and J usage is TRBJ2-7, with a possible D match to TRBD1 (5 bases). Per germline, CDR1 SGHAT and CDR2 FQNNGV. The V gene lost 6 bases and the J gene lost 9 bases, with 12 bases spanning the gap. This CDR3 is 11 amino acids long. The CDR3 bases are TGTGCCAGCAGGGGGCTTGATCGGCAGTACTTC. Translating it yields CASRGLDRQYF.

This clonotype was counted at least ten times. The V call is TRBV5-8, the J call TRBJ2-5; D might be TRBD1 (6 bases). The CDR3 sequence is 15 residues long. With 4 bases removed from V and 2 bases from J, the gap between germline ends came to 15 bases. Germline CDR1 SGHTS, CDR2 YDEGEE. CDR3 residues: CASSAQGKFQETQYF. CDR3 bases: TGTGCCAGCAGCGCACAGGGTAAATTTCAAGAGACCCAGTACTTC.

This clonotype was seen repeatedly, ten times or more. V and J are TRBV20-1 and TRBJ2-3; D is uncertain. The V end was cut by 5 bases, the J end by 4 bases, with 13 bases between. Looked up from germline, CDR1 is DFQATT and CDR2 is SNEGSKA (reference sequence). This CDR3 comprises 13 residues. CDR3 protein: CSAALGSPDTQYF. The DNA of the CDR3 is TGCAGTGCTGCCCTCGGGTCCCCAGATACGCAGTATTTT.

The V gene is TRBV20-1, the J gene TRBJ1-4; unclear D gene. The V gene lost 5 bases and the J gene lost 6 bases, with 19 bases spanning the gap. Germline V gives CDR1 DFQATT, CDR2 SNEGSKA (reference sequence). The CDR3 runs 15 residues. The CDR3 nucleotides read TGCAGTGCTCAATCTACCGGGTCGTCTTATGAAAAACTGTTTTTT. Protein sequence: CSAQSTGSSYEKLFF.

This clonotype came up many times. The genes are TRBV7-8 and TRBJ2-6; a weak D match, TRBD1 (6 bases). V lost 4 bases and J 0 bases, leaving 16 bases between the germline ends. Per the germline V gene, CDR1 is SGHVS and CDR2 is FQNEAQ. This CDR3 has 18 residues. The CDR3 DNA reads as TGTGCCAGCAGCTCACATGAAACAGGGATCTCTGGGGCCAACGTCCTGACTTTC. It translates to CASSSHETGISGANVLTF. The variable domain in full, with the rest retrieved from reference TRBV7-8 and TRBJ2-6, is GAGVSQSPRYKVAKRGQDVALRCDPISGHVSLFWYQQALGQGPEFLTYFQNEAQLDKSGLPSDRFFAERPEGSVSTLKIQRTQQEDSAVYLCASSSHETGISGANVLTFGAGSRLTVL.

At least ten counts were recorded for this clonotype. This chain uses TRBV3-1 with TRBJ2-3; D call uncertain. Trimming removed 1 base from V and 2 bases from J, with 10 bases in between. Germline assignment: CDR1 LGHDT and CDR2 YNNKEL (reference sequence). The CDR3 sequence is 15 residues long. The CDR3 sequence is CASSQGLQHTDTQYF. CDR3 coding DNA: TGTGCCAGCAGCCAAGGTCTACAGCACACAGATACGCAGTATTTT.

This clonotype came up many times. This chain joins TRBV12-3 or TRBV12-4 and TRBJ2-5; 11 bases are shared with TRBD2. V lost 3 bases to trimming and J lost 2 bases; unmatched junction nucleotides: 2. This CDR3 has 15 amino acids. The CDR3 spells CASSLASGGQETQYF. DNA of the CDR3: TGTGCCAGCAGTTTGGCTAGCGGGGGGCAAGAGACCCAGTACTTC.

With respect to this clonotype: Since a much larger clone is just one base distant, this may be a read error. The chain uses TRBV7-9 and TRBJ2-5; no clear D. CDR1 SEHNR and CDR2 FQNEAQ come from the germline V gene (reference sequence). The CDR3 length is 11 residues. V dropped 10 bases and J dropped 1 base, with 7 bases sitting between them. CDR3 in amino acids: CANRSQETQYF. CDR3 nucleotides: TGTGCCAACCGCTCCCAAGAGACCCAGTACTTC. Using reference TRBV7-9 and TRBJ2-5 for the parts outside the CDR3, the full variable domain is DTGVSQNPRHKITKRGQNVTFRCDPISEHNRLYWYRQTLGQGPEFLTYFQNEAQLEKSRLLSDRFSAERPKGSFSTLEIQRTEQGDSAMYLCANRSQETQYFGPGTRLLVL.

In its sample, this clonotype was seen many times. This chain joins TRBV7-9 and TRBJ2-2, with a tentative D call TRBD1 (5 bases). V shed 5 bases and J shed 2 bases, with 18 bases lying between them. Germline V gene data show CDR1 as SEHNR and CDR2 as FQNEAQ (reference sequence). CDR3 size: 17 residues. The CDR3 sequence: CASSDRQGSGNTGELFF. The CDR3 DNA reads TGTGCCAGCAGCGATCGGCAGGGCTCAGGAAACACCGGGGAGCTGTTTTTT.

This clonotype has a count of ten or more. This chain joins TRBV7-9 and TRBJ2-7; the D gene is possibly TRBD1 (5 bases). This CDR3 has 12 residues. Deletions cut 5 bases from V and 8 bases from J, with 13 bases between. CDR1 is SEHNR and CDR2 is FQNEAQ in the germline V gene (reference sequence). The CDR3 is CASSPDSYQQYF. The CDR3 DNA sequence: TGTGCCAGCAGCCCCGACAGTTACCAGCAGTACTTC. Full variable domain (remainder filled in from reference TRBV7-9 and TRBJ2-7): DTGVSQNPRHKITKRGQNVTFRCDPISEHNRLYWYRQTLGQGPEFLTYFQNEAQLEKSRLLSDRFSAERPKGSFSTLEIQRTEQGDSAMYLCASSPDSYQQYFGPGTRLTVT.

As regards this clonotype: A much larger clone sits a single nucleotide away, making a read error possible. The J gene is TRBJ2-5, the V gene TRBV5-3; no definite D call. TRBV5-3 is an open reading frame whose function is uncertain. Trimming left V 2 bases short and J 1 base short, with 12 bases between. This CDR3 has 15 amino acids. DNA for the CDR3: TGTGCCAGAAGCTTAGATCTGGGGTCCCAAGAGACCCAGTACTTC. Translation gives CARSLDLGSQETQYF.

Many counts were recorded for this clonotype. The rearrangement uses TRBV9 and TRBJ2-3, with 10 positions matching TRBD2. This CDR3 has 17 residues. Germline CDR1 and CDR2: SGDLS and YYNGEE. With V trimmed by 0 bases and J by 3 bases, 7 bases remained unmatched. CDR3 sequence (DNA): TGTGCCAGCAGCGTAGGCCGGACTAGCGGTCAGACAGATACGCAGTATTTT. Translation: CASSVGRTSGQTDTQYF.

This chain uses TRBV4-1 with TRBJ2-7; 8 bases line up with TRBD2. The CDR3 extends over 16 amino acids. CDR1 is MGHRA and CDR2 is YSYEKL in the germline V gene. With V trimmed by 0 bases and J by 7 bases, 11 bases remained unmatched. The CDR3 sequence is CASSQDWLAGSGEQYF. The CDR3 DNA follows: TGCGCCAGCAGCCAAGATTGGTTAGCGGGGTCGGGGGAGCAGTACTTC.